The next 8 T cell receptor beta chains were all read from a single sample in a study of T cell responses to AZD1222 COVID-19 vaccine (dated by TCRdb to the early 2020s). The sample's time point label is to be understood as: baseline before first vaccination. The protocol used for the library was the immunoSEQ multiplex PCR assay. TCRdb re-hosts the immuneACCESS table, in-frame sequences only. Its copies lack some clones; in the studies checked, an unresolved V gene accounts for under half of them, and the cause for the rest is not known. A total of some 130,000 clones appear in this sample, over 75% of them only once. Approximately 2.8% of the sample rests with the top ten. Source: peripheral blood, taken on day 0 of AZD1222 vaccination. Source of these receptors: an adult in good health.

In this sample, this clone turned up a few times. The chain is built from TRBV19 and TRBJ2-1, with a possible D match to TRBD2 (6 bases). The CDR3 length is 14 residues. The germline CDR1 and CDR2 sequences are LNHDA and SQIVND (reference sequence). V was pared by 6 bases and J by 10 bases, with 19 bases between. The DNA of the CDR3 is TGTGCCAGTAGAGATACGGGGGACTTCAAGGAGCAGTTCTTC. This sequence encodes CASRDTGDFKEQFF.

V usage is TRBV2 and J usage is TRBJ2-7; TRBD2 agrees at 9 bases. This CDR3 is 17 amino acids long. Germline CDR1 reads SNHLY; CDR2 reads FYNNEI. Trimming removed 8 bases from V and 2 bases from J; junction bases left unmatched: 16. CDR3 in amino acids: CASPRNPSGTQTYEQYF. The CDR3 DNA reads TGTGCCAGCCCCCGAAACCCTAGCGGGACTCAAACCTACGAGCAGTACTTC. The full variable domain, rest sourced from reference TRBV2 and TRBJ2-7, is EPEVTQTPSHQVTQMGQEVILRCVPISNHLYFYWYRQILGQKVEFLVSFYNNEISEKSEIFDDQFSVERPDGSNFTLKIRSTKLEDSAMYFCASPRNPSGTQTYEQYFGPGTRLTVT.

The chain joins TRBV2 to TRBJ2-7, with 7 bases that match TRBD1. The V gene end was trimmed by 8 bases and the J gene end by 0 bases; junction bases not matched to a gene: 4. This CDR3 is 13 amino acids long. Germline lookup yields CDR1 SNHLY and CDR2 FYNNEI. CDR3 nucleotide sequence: TGTGCCAGCTGCCGGACAGGCTCCTACGAGCAGTACTTC. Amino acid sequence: CASCRTGSYEQYF.

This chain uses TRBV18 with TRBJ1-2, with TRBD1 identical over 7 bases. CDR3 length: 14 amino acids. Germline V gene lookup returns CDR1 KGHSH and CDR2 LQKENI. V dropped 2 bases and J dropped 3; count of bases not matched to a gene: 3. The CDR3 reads CASSPDQGDYGYTF. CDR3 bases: TGTGCCAGCTCACCAGATCAGGGGGACTATGGCTACACCTTC.

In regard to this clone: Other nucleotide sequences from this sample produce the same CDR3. The CDR3 DNA reads TGTGCCACCAGTGATTCGGGGAACACCATATATTTT. Amino acid sequence: CATSDSGNTIYF. The chain uses TRBV24-1 and TRBJ1-3; D gene ambiguous. Germline lookup yields CDR1 KGHDR and CDR2 SFDVKD. The CDR3 is 12 residues long. Trimming pared 2 bases from V and 7 bases from J, leaving 5 bases between.

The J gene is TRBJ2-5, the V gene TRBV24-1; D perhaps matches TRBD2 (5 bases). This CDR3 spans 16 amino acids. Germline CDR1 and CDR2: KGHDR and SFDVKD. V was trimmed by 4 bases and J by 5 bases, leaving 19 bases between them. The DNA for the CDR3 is TGTGCCACCAGTGACGCTGGCATCCTGGGCGGGGAGACCCAGTACTTC. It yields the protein CATSDAGILGGETQYF.

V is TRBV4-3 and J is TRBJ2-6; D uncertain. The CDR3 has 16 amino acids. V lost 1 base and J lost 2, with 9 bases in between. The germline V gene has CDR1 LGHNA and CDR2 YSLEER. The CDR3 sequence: CASSQATGPGANVLTF. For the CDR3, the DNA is TGCGCCAGCAGCCAAGCAACCGGACCTGGGGCCAACGTCCTGACTTTC.

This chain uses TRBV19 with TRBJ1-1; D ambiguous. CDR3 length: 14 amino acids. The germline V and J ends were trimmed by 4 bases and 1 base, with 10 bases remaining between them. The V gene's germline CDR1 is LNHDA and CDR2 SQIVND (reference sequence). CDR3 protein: CASSTGVANTEAFF. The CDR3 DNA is TGTGCCAGTAGTACGGGAGTTGCGAACACTGAAGCTTTCTTT. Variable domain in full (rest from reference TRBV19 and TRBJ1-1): DGGITQSPKYLFRKEGQNVTLSCEQNLNHDAMYWYRQDPGQGLRLIYYSQIVNDFQKGDIAEGYSVSREKKESFPLTVTSAQKNPTAFYLCASSTGVANTEAFFGQGTRLTVV.